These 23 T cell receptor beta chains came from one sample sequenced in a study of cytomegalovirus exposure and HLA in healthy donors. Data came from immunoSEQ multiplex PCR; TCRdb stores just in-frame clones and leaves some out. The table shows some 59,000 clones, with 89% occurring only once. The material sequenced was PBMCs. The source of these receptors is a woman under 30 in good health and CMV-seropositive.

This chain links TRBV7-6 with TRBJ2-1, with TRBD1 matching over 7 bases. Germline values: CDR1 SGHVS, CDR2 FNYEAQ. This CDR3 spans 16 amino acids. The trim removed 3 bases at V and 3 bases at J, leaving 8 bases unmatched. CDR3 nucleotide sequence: TGTGCCAGCAGCTTTGTATCGGGACAGAGCTACAATGAGCAGTTCTTC. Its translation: CASSFVSGQSYNEQFF.

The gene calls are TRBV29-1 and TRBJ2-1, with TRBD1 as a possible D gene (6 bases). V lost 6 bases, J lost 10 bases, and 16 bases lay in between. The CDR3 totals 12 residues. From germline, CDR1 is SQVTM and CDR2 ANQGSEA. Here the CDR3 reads CSVGHRATEQFF. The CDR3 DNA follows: TGCAGCGTCGGGCACAGGGCGACCGAGCAGTTCTTC.

The CDR3 DNA sequence: TGTGCCAGCAGTTACTCCCCGGGGGGGCGTACAGATACGCAGTATTTT. It specifies CASSYSPGGRTDTQYF. The rearrangement joins TRBV6-5 to TRBJ2-3; TRBD2 matches at 8 bases. The V and J ends lost 0 bases and 3 bases, in that order; junction bases with no gene match: 5. The germline V gene has CDR1 MNHEY and CDR2 SVGAGI. The CDR3 has 16 amino acids.

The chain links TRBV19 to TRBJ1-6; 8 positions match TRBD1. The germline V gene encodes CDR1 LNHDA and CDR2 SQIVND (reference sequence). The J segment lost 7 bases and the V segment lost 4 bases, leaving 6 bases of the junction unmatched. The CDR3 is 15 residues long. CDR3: CASSRGDRGNSPLHF. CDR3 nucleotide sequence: TGTGCCAGTAGTAGGGGTGACAGGGGAAATTCACCCCTCCACTTT.

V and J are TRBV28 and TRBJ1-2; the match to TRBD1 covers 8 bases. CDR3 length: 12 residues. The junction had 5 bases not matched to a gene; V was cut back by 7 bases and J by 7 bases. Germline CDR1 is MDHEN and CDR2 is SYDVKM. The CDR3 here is CASKLDRGGYTF. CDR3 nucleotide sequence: TGTGCCAGCAAACTCGACAGGGGTGGCTACACCTTC.

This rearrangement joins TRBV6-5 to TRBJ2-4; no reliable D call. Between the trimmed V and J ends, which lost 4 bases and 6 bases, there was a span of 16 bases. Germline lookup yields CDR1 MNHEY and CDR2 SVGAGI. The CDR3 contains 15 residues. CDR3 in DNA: TGTGCCAGCAGTTCCCCCCCGGGTTCCGGAAACATTCAGTACTTC. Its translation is CASSSPPGSGNIQYF.

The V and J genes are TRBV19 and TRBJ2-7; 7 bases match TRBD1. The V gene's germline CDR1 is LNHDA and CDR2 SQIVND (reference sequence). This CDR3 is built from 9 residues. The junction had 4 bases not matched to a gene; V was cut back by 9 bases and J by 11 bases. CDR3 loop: CARYTGEYF. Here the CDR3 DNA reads TGTGCCAGGTACACAGGGGAGTACTTC.

DNA for the CDR3: TGTGCCAGCAGCGACTCCACCGGGACAGGGGTTTCAGAAGCTTTCTTT. This sequence encodes CASSDSTGTGVSEAFF. The chain couples TRBV2 to TRBJ1-1, with 10 bases fitting TRBD1. J lost 8 bases, V lost 6 bases, and 15 bases had no gene match. The CDR3 totals 16 residues. Germline CDR1 SNHLY, CDR2 FYNNEI.

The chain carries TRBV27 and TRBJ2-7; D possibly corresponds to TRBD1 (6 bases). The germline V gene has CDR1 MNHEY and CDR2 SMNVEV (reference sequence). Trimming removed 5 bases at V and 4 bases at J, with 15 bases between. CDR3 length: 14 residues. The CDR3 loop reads CASSPRDTLYEQYF. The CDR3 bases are TGTGCCAGCAGTCCCCGGGACACGTTGTACGAGCAGTACTTC.

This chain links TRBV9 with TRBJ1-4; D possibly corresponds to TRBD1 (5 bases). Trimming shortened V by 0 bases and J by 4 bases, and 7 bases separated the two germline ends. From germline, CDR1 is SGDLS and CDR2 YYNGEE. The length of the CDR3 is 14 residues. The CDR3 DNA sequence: TGTGCCAGCAGCGTAGAGGGGCGTAATGAAAAACTGTTTTTT. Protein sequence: CASSVEGRNEKLFF.

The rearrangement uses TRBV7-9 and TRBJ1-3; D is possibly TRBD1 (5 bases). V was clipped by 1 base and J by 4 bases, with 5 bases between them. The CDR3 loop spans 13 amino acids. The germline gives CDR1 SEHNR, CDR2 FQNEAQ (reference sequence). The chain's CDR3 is CASSLDRGNTIYF. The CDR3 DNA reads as TGTGCCAGCAGCTTAGACAGGGGAAACACCATATATTTT. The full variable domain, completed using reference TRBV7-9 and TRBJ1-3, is DTGVSQNPRHKITKRGQNVTFRCDPISEHNRLYWYRQTLGQGPEFLTYFQNEAQLEKSRLLSDRFSAERPKGSFSTLEIQRTEQGDSAMYLCASSLDRGNTIYFGEGSWLTVV.

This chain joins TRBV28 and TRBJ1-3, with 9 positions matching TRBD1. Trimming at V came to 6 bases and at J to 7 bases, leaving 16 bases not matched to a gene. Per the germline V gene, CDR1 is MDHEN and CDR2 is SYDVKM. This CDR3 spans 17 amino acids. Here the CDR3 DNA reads TGTGCCAGCAGCAGCCCGGGACAGGGTCAGGGGGGGAACACCATATATTTT. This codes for CASSSPGQGQGGNTIYF.

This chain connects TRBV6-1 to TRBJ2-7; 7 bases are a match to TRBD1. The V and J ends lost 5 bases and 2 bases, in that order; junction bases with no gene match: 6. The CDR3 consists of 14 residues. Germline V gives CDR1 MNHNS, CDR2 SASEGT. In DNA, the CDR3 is TGTGCCAGCAGTTATGACAGGGTCGCCTACGAGCAGTACTTC. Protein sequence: CASSYDRVAYEQYF.

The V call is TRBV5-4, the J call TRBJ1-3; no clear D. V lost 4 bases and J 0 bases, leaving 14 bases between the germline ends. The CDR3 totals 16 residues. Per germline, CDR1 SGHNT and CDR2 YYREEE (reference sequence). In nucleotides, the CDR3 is TGTGCCAGCAGCAGAGATGGAGTCTCCTCTGGAAACACCATATATTTT. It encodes CASSRDGVSSGNTIYF.

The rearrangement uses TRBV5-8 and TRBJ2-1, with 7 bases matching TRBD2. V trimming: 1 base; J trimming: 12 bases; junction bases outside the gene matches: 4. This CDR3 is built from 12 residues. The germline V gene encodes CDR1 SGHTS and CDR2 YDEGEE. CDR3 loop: CASSLRGERQFF. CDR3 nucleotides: TGTGCCAGCAGCTTGCGGGGGGAGAGGCAGTTCTTC. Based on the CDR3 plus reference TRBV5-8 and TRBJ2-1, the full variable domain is EAGVTQSPTHLIKTRGQQATLRCSPISGHTSVYWYQQALGLGLQFLLWYDEGEERNRGNFPPRFSGRQFPNYSSELNVNALELEDSALYLCASSLRGERQFFGPGTRLTVL.

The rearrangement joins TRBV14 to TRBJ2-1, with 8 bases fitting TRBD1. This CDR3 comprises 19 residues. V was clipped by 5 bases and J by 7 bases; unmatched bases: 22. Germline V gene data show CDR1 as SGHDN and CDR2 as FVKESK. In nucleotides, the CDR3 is TGTGCCAGCAGCTTACCCCGGGGACAGGTGCCCCCCCAACAGAATGAGCAGTTCTTC. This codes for CASSLPRGQVPPQQNEQFF.

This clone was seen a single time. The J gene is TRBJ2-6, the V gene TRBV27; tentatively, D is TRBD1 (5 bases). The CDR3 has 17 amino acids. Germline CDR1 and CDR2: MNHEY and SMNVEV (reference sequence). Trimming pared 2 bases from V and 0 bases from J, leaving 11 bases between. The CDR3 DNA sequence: TGTGCCAGCAGTTTAGTTCGACAGCTCTCTGGGGCCAACGTCCTGACTTTC. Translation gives CASSLVRQLSGANVLTF.

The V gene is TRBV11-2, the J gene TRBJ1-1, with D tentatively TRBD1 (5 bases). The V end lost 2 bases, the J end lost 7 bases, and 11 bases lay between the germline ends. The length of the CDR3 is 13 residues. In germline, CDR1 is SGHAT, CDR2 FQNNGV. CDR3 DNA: TGTGCCAGCAGCTTACTACGACAGAATGAAGCTTTCTTT. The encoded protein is CASSLLRQNEAFF.

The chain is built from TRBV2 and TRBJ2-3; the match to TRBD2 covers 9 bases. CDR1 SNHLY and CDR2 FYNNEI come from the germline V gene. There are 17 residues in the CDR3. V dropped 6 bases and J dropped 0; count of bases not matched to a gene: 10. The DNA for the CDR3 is TGTGCCAGCAGGGCCCTATGGAGCGGGGGGAGCACAGATACGCAGTATTTT. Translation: CASRALWSGGSTDTQYF.

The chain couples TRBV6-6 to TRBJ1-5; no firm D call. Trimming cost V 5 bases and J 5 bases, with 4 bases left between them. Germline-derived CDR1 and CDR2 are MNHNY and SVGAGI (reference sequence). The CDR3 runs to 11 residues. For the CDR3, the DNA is TGTGCCAGCAGTGTAGATCAGCCCCAGCATTTT. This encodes CASSVDQPQHF.

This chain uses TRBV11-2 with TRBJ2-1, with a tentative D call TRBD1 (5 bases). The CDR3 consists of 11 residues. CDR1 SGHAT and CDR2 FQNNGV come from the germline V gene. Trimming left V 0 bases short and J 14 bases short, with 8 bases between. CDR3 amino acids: CASSLEVQEFF. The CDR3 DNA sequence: TGTGCCAGCAGCTTAGAGGTACAGGAGTTCTTC.

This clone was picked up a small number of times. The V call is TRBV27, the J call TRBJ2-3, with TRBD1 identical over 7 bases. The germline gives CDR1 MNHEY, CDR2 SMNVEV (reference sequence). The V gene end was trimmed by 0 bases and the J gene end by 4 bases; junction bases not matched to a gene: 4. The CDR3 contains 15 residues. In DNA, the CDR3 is TGTGCCAGCAGTTTATCATGGCAGGGGGCAGATACGCAGTATTTT. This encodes CASSLSWQGADTQYF.

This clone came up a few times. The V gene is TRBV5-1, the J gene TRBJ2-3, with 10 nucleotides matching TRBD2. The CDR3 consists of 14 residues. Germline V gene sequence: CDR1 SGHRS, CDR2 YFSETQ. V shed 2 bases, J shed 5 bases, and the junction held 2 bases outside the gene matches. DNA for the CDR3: TGCGCCAGCAGCTTAAGCGGGGGGGTAGATACGCAGTATTTT. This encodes CASSLSGGVDTQYF.